This T cell receptor beta chain emerged from a study of cytomegalovirus exposure and HLA in healthy donors. Study observations and caveats: TCR beta chains associated with HLA were, in a later analysis, more clonally expanded than equally common others. Cytomegalovirus-associated TCR beta chains were listed, numbering 150 to 200. Data from an earlier analysis indicated that most TCR beta V segments were productive either about 87% or about 30% of the time.

A word on this clone: Its specificity is not known.

This CDR3 region has 13 residues. V was pared by 0 bases and J by 2 bases, with 2 bases between. CDR1 LGHNA and CDR2 YSLEER come from the germline V gene. Both 60 Vbeta primers and 13 Jbeta primers went into the PCR. The repertoire was sequenced with immunoSEQ multiplex PCR; TCRdb's copy has only in-frame clones and lacks some. The table lists under 150,000 clones, over 70% of them singletons. The receptor was derived from a woman aged 45 to 65 in good health and CMV-seropositive. The chain links TRBV4-3 to TRBJ1-5; D is uncertain. The sequenced sample consisted of PBMCs. This CDR3 reads CASSQDGNQPQHF. As DNA, the CDR3 is TGCGCCAGCAGCCAAGACGGCAATCAGCCCCAGCATTTT.